The rows below give T cell receptor beta chains drawn from one sample of a study of shared clonotypes between healthy human individuals. TCRdb's table, derived via immunoSEQ multiplex PCR, lists solely in-frame clones and lacks some. The sample shows roughly 760,000 clones, roughly 70% of them seen only once. The specimen was memory CD4+ T cells sorted from blood. The receptor source for this set is a woman aged 30 to 39 in good health. Each CDR3 is given with its conserved first and last residue. D genes are given only for firm matches. Not every row has a clone size; where given, it reads once, few, many or a size class.

clone_size j_call v_call d_call cdr3_nt cdr3_aa
NA TRBJ2-7 TRBV28 NA TGTGCCAGCAGTTTAGGGGGAGGTCCCAAGAACGAGCAGTACTTC CASSLGGGPKNEQYF
many TRBJ2-2 TRBV11-3 NA TGTGCCAGCAGCTTATCGGACGGGGAGCTGTTTTTT CASSLSDGELFF
NA TRBJ1-2 TRBV5-1 TRBD1 TGCGCCAGCAGCTCCTTGGGAGACAGGGGGCCCCGAACTTACTATGGCTACACCTTC CASSSLGDRGPRTYYGYTF
NA TRBJ1-1 TRBV28 NA TGTGCCAGCAGTTTATATGACAGTCATACCATGAACACTGAAGCTTTCTTT CASSLYDSHTMNTEAFF
many TRBJ2-7 TRBV10-3 TRBD1 TGTGCCATCGGGAGACAGGGGGCCCACGAGCAGTACTTC CAIGRQGAHEQYF
once TRBJ2-3 TRBV7-3 TRBD2 TGTGCCAGCAGCCACGGGACTAGCGGGGGCCGGGTGACAGATACGCAGTATTTT CASSHGTSGGRVTDTQYF
NA TRBJ2-2 TRBV4-2 TRBD2 TGTGCCAGCAGCCAAGTCGGTGGGGGACTAGCGGGAGGACGGAACACCGGGGAGCTGTTTTTT CASSQVGGGLAGGRNTGELFF
NA TRBJ2-1 TRBV5-1 TRBD2 TGCGCCAGCAGAAGACTAGCTGGAACAAATGAGCAGTTCTTC CASRRLAGTNEQFF
NA TRBJ1-2 TRBV6-1 NA TGTGCCAGCATCGGCCTGGATTATGGCTACACCTTC CASIGLDYGYTF
few TRBJ2-1 TRBV10-2 TRBD2 TGCGCCAGCAGTGAGAGGAAAGGGAGGGCCGCCGAGCAGTTCTTC CASSERKGRAAEQFF
NA TRBJ1-3 TRBV11-2 NA TGTGCCAGCAGCTCTACTGGAAACACCATATATTTT CASSSTGNTIYF
NA TRBJ2-1 TRBV27 TRBD1 TGTGCCAGCAGTTTAAAGGGACAGTCTACCTCCTACAATGAGCAGTTCTTC CASSLKGQSTSYNEQFF
few TRBJ2-2 TRBV7-9 NA TGTGCCAGCAGCCCAAGACTAGTAGCGAACACCGGGGAGCTGTTTTTT CASSPRLVANTGELFF
NA TRBJ2-3 TRBV7-6 NA TGTGCCAGCAGCTCAGAGGGACTCCCCACAGATACGCAGTATTTT CASSSEGLPTDTQYF
NA TRBJ2-3 TRBV5-1 NA TGCGCCAGCGGACCGGGGACAGATACGCAGTATTTT CASGPGTDTQYF
once TRBJ1-1 TRBV9 NA TGTGCCAGCAGCACCGGGGATTATAACACTGAAGCTTTCTTT CASSTGDYNTEAFF
few TRBJ2-2 TRBV5-1 TRBD1 TGCGCCAGCGGGGCCTCAGGGGGAAGTACCGGGGAGCTGTTTTTT CASGASGGSTGELFF
NA TRBJ2-7 TRBV7-9 NA TGTGCCAGCAGCACGGGTCGGTACGAGCAGTACTTC CASSTGRYEQYF
many TRBJ2-7 TRBV5-1 NA TGCGCCAGCAGCCCGGCCCTGGGGGAGGCCTACGAGCAGTACTTC CASSPALGEAYEQYF
few TRBJ2-3 TRBV28 NA TGTGCCAGCAGAGGACAAGGAAGCACAGATACGCAGTATTTT CASRGQGSTDTQYF
few TRBJ2-7 TRBV5-4 NA TGTGCCAGCAGCTTGACCACAGGGAACTACGAGCAGTACTTC CASSLTTGNYEQYF
NA TRBJ2-7 TRBV18 TRBD2 TGTGCCAGCTCACCCAGCGGGAGCTACGAGCAGTACTTC CASSPSGSYEQYF
NA TRBJ2-4 TRBV18 NA TGTGCCAGCTCACCGGGCCTCATTCAGTACTTC CASSPGLIQYF
NA TRBJ1-2 TRBV5-1 NA TGCGCCAGCAGCCTCGACAGGTTAGGAGGCTACACCTTC CASSLDRLGGYTF
once TRBJ2-2 TRBV7-3 NA TGTGCCAGCTCCACCGGAGGGGGCTACGGGGAGCTGTTTTTT CASSTGGGYGELFF
NA TRBJ2-3 TRBV4-1 TRBD2 TGCGCCAGCAGCCAAGTCGGCCAGCGGGAGAGGGATACGCAGTATTTT CASSQVGQRERDTQYF
few TRBJ2-7 TRBV19 TRBD2 TGTGCCAGTAGTATCCGACTAGCGGGAGCCTACGAGCAGTACTTC CASSIRLAGAYEQYF
NA TRBJ1-4 TRBV4-1 NA TGCGCCAGCAGCCAAGCCGAGACAGCGTCGGAAAAACTGTTTTTT CASSQAETASEKLFF
NA TRBJ2-1 TRBV10-1 TRBD2 TGCGCCAGCAGTGAGTCCGGCCTAGCGGGAGCTTCCCACAATGAGCAGTTCTTC CASSESGLAGASHNEQFF
few TRBJ2-7 TRBV30 TRBD2 TGTGCCTGCCTCGGGGGGGCCAGCTCCTACGAGCAGTACTTC CACLGGASSYEQYF
NA TRBJ2-1 TRBV14 NA TGTGCCAGCAGCCCCATGAGGTCTGCCTACAATGAGCAGTTCTTC CASSPMRSAYNEQFF
NA TRBJ2-2 TRBV18 NA TGTGCCAGCTCACCACCGGCAGGGAAGGCCGGGGAGCTGTTTTTT CASSPPAGKAGELFF
few TRBJ2-1 TRBV7-7 NA TGTGCCAGCAGCTTAGAACTCTTTGGTGAGCAGTTCTTC CASSLELFGEQFF
NA TRBJ2-5 TRBV6-1 NA TGTGCCAGCAGCCTAGTACTTCAAGAGACCCAGTACTTC CASSLVLQETQYF
NA TRBJ1-5 TRBV27 NA TGTGCCAGCAGTTTTACGCCCAATCAGCCCCAGCATTTT CASSFTPNQPQHF
NA TRBJ2-5 TRBV11-2 TRBD2 TGTGCCAGCAGCCTTGGACTAGCGGGGCCCCAAGAGACCCAGTACTTC CASSLGLAGPQETQYF
NA TRBJ2-7 TRBV5-1 TRBD2 TGCGCCAGCAGCTTGGAGGGCGGGAGTACCAACGAGCAGTACTTC CASSLEGGSTNEQYF
NA TRBJ1-5 TRBV2 NA TGTGCCAGCAGCGCCGAGGGGGTTAGCAATCAGCCCCAGCATTTT CASSAEGVSNQPQHF
once TRBJ2-7 TRBV28 NA TGTGCCAGCAGTAGGCAGGGGTCATTAAACTACGAGCAGTACTTC CASSRQGSLNYEQYF
NA TRBJ1-1 TRBV28 NA TGTGCCAGTATATTCTGGGGGAACACTGAAGCTTTCTTT CASIFWGNTEAFF